Listed below are T cell receptor beta chains from one sample, sequenced in a study of T cell repertoires in aging, cancer and after chemotherapy. From the multiplex PCR reads, TCRdb called clonotypes with MiXCR, one entry per CDR3 protein. The sample carries 5,500 to 7,000 distinct CDR3 sequences, roughly a fifth recorded once. Sequencing used blood. These receptors were taken from a human donor with a blood cancer. CDR3s leave out the opening cysteine and the closing phenylalanine or tryptophan. Fields, in order: V gene, J gene, CDR3 protein.

v_call: TRBV6-2/TRBV6-3
j_call: TRBJ2-7
cdr3_aa: ASSINPGEQY

v_call: TRBV7-9
j_call: TRBJ2-3
cdr3_aa: ASSSQGFTDTQY

v_call: TRBV27
j_call: TRBJ2-7
cdr3_aa: ASSLMGGPYEQY

v_call: TRBV13
j_call: TRBJ2-2
cdr3_aa: ASSFRHHTGELF

v_call: TRBV24-1
j_call: TRBJ2-5
cdr3_aa: ATSDSPGQGETQY

v_call: TRBV18
j_call: TRBJ2-1
cdr3_aa: ASSRSGGPGEQF

v_call: TRBV5-6
j_call: TRBJ1-4
cdr3_aa: ASSFPAGGEKLF

v_call: TRBV4-3
j_call: TRBJ2-7
cdr3_aa: ASSHWDRGYEQY

v_call: TRBV6-5
j_call: TRBJ2-7
cdr3_aa: ASSYSTTGYEQY

v_call: TRBV24-1
j_call: TRBJ2-3
cdr3_aa: ATSDEVKTQY

v_call: TRBV7-6
j_call: TRBJ2-7
cdr3_aa: ASSDEAGGVYEQY

v_call: TRBV4-2
j_call: TRBJ1-2
cdr3_aa: ASSQERGYGYT

v_call: TRBV7-9
j_call: TRBJ2-7
cdr3_aa: ASSLGAGADEQY

v_call: TRBV5-6
j_call: TRBJ1-4
cdr3_aa: ASSLAGVANEKLF

v_call: TRBV15
j_call: TRBJ1-1
cdr3_aa: ATSNVGLRTEAF

v_call: TRBV6-2/TRBV6-3
j_call: TRBJ2-6
cdr3_aa: ASSYASSGANVLT

v_call: TRBV4-2
j_call: TRBJ1-6
cdr3_aa: ASSQDLIRHWGVNSPLH

v_call: TRBV6-6
j_call: TRBJ2-1
cdr3_aa: ASSYGSRNNEQF

v_call: TRBV6-1
j_call: TRBJ2-1
cdr3_aa: ASSWSRNNEQF

v_call: TRBV6-5
j_call: TRBJ2-7
cdr3_aa: ASSLLAGDEQY

v_call: TRBV29-1
j_call: TRBJ2-5
cdr3_aa: SGGETGEDQETQY

v_call: TRBV2
j_call: TRBJ2-3
cdr3_aa: ASKGLAGSDTQY

v_call: TRBV10-3
j_call: TRBJ1-4
cdr3_aa: AISERGEREKLF

v_call: TRBV15
j_call: TRBJ2-1
cdr3_aa: ATSRGPVSDEQF

v_call: TRBV6-6
j_call: TRBJ1-5
cdr3_aa: ASRAGGSNQPQH

v_call: TRBV27
j_call: TRBJ2-7
cdr3_aa: ASSPGRGRTYEQY

v_call: TRBV5-6
j_call: TRBJ1-2
cdr3_aa: ASSLLPDGYT

v_call: TRBV6-6
j_call: TRBJ2-1
cdr3_aa: ASSLERARYNEQF

v_call: TRBV11-2
j_call: TRBJ2-3
cdr3_aa: ASSLGGQAPQY

v_call: TRBV6-5
j_call: TRBJ1-2
cdr3_aa: ASSLTTGFDAGYT

v_call: TRBV6-4
j_call: TRBJ2-1
cdr3_aa: ASSTPLTGRPLNEQF

v_call: TRBV4-2
j_call: TRBJ1-1
cdr3_aa: ASSQEGTAAITEAF

v_call: TRBV30
j_call: TRBJ1-1
cdr3_aa: AWRIQPATEAF

v_call: TRBV5-1
j_call: TRBJ2-5
cdr3_aa: ASSLMSGGAINTGAQY

v_call: TRBV19
j_call: TRBJ1-3
cdr3_aa: ASTSGSWAGNTIY

v_call: TRBV5-4
j_call: TRBJ2-5
cdr3_aa: ASRWTGQETQY

v_call: TRBV19
j_call: TRBJ2-1
cdr3_aa: ASSILAPDNEQF

v_call: TRBV18
j_call: TRBJ2-7
cdr3_aa: ASSYQQGINYEQY

v_call: TRBV12-3/TRBV12-4
j_call: TRBJ1-1
cdr3_aa: ASSLSGSEAF

v_call: TRBV7-9
j_call: TRBJ2-1
cdr3_aa: ASGDLSYNEQF

v_call: TRBV19
j_call: TRBJ2-6
cdr3_aa: ASSIGAGANVLT

v_call: TRBV5-4
j_call: TRBJ2-3
cdr3_aa: ASSLEISSTDTQY

v_call: TRBV28
j_call: TRBJ2-2
cdr3_aa: ASSLGRQGILTGELF

v_call: TRBV20-1
j_call: TRBJ1-4
cdr3_aa: SARFRQGTEKLF

v_call: TRBV30
j_call: TRBJ2-1
cdr3_aa: AWSVGLDGMEF

v_call: TRBV19
j_call: TRBJ2-3
cdr3_aa: AASGGRADTQY

v_call: TRBV10-3
j_call: TRBJ1-2
cdr3_aa: AISELAWDGYT

v_call: TRBV19
j_call: TRBJ1-2
cdr3_aa: ASSPRRGYGYT

v_call: TRBV29-1
j_call: TRBJ1-2
cdr3_aa: SVGGNYGYT

v_call: TRBV5-1
j_call: TRBJ2-7
cdr3_aa: ASRPGQQYEQY

v_call: TRBV20-1
j_call: TRBJ1-5
cdr3_aa: SVRRGLEPQH

v_call: TRBV28
j_call: TRBJ1-2
cdr3_aa: ASSLAGDYGSYT

v_call: TRBV7-9
j_call: TRBJ2-7
cdr3_aa: ASSLRDNVYEQY